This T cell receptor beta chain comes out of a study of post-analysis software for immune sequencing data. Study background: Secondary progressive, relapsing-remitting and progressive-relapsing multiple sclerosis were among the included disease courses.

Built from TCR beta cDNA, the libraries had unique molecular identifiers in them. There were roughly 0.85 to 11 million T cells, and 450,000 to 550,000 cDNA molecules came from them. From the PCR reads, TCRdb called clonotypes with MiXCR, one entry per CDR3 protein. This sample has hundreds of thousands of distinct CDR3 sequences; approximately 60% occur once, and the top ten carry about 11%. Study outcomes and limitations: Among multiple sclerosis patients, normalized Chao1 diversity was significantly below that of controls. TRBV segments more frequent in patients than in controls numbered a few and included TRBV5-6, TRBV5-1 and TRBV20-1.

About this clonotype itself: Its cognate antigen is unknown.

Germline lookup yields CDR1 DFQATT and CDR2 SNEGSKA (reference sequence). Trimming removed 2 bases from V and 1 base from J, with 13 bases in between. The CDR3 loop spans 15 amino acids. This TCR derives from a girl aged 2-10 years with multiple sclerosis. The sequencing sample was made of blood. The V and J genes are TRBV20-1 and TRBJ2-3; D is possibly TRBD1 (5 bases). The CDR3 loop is CSARTGFMGTDTQYF. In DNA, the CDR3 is TGCAGTGCTAGAACAGGTTTCATGGGCACAGATACGCAGTATTTT.